The sample holds one count of the clone carrying this T cell receptor beta chain. Germline V gives CDR1 SGHTA, CDR2 FQGNSA. This CDR3 comprises 16 residues. Trimming left V 1 base short and J 4 bases short, with 14 bases between. Repertoires were generated with immunoSEQ multiplex PCR, while TCRdb's copy carries only in-frame clones and drops some. This sample has about 37,000 clones, with approximately 90% found just once. This sample is drawn from a study of T cell changes during pregnancy in multiple sclerosis. The V and J genes are TRBV7-2 and TRBJ1-3, with D possibly being TRBD1 (5 bases). The sequences come from CD4+ T cells from peripheral blood mononuclear cells, collected in the third trimester of pregnancy. This clonotype was obtained from a female donor in good health, enrolled as a control in a pregnancy study. The CDR3 is CASSLVSRASGNTIYF. Here the CDR3 DNA reads TGTGCCAGCAGCTTAGTAAGCAGGGCGTCCGGAAACACCATATATTTT. The full variable domain, its missing parts supplied by reference TRBV7-2 and TRBJ1-3, is GAGVSQSPSNKVTEKGKDVELRCDPISGHTALYWYRQSLGQGLEFLIYFQGNSAPDKSGLPSDRFSAERTGGSVSTLTIQRTQQEDSAVYLCASSLVSRASGNTIYFGEGSWLTVV.